This T cell receptor (beta chain) was recovered during a study of T cells in Graves' hyperthyroidism and ophthalmopathy. Across 18 months, stable Graves' hyperthyroidism was marked by no progression to ophthalmopathy. Diagnosis of hyperthyroidism was new in patients aged 18 to 65, and its duration was under 2 months. For the diagnoses, clinical symptoms, serum thyroxine and TRAb, thyroid ultrasound and orbital computed tomography were used. Fresh 10 ml peripheral blood yielded PBMCs. Germline V gene lookup returns CDR1 SGHTA and CDR2 FQGTGA. V dropped 1 base and J dropped 6 bases, with 12 bases sitting between them. This CDR3 region has 15 residues. Amplification yielded TCR beta CDR3 regions, with RNA transcripts as the source. TCR CDR3 underwent first-round RT-PCR with the HTBI primer set. Via MiXCR, TCRdb re-called the multiplex PCR reads, giving one row per CDR3 protein. The data show some 800,000 distinct CDR3 sequences, 38% seen once.

What was sequenced was blood. The origin of this receptor is a young man with Graves' hyperthyroidism. The chain employs TRBV7-3 and TRBJ2-2; a weak D match, TRBD2 (5 bases). This CDR3 is CASSLMLAGAGELFF. CDR3 bases: TGTGCCAGCAGCTTAATGCTAGCCGGGGCCGGGGAGCTGTTTTTT.